A selection of T cell receptor beta chains follows, all from one sample in a study of shared clonotypes between healthy human individuals. Sequencing was performed with immunoSEQ multiplex PCR; in TCRdb, only in-frame clones are kept and a portion is missing. Seen here are a few hundred thousand clones, around 86% observed once, and the top ten hold 15% to 20%. The sequencing input was memory CD8+ T cells sorted from blood. These receptors originate from a man younger than 30 in good health. Each CDR3 is given with its conserved first and last residue.

v_gene: TRBV4-3
j_gene: TRBJ2-1
CDR3aa: CASSAVWTSGASLSYNEQFF

v_gene: TRBV12-1
j_gene: TRBJ2-6
CDR3aa: CASSSPAADTTSGANVLTF

v_gene: TRBV6-1
j_gene: TRBJ2-7
CDR3aa: CASSEGGGGPRQYF

v_gene: TRBV7-8
j_gene: TRBJ2-7
CDR3aa: CASSPSLAGDHSYEQYF

v_gene: TRBV2
j_gene: TRBJ2-5
CDR3aa: CASSPQGRYF

v_gene: TRBV29-1
j_gene: TRBJ2-7
CDR3aa: CSVEDSTSGSLQQYF

v_gene: TRBV4-1
j_gene: TRBJ2-7
CDR3aa: CASSPQAGAYEQYF

v_gene: TRBV28
j_gene: TRBJ1-1
CDR3aa: CASSSIPGNTEAFF

v_gene: TRBV7-9
j_gene: TRBJ2-4
CDR3aa: CASSPERGEGGNIQYF

v_gene: TRBV27
j_gene: TRBJ2-7
CDR3aa: CASSLLAGVSSYEQYF

v_gene: TRBV25-1
j_gene: TRBJ2-2
CDR3aa: CANFPGQPAGELFF

v_gene: TRBV11-2
j_gene: TRBJ2-1
CDR3aa: CASSLTVGNEQFF

v_gene: TRBV4-1
j_gene: TRBJ1-1
CDR3aa: CASSQSQGWVNTEAFF

v_gene: TRBV6-6
j_gene: TRBJ2-3
CDR3aa: CASSSRDRGKADTQYF

v_gene: TRBV4-2
j_gene: TRBJ2-3
CDR3aa: CASSPRTGLSTDTQYF

v_gene: TRBV16
j_gene: TRBJ2-7
CDR3aa: CASSPGGDEQYF

v_gene: TRBV6-5
j_gene: TRBJ2-5
CDR3aa: CASSRGQFQETQYF

v_gene: TRBV10-2
j_gene: TRBJ1-5
CDR3aa: CASTTGTGAQPQHF

v_gene: TRBV6-6
j_gene: TRBJ2-7
CDR3aa: CASSQGLALYEQYF

v_gene: TRBV5-1
j_gene: TRBJ1-1
CDR3aa: CASSLVQGANTEAFF

v_gene: TRBV7-9
j_gene: TRBJ2-1
CDR3aa: CASSPRDSSSYNEQFF

v_gene: TRBV13
j_gene: TRBJ1-1
CDR3aa: CASSLVYYTEAFF

v_gene: TRBV7-2
j_gene: TRBJ2-1
CDR3aa: CASSTSGTYEQFF

v_gene: TRBV28
j_gene: TRBJ2-7
CDR3aa: CASSLWPRWGGYEQYF

v_gene: TRBV29-1
j_gene: TRBJ1-1
CDR3aa: CSVDLDRANEAFF

v_gene: TRBV19
j_gene: TRBJ2-2
CDR3aa: CASSIGELRELFF

v_gene: TRBV6-1
j_gene: TRBJ2-7
CDR3aa: CASSHGGSVGYEQYF

v_gene: TRBV28
j_gene: TRBJ1-5
CDR3aa: CASSLRLDSNQPQHF

v_gene: TRBV2
j_gene: TRBJ1-1
CDR3aa: CASSEGTEGWGTEAFF

v_gene: TRBV5-4
j_gene: TRBJ1-1
CDR3aa: CASSPSTHTEAFF

v_gene: TRBV5-1
j_gene: TRBJ2-7
CDR3aa: CASSPGRLFSYEQYF

v_gene: TRBV5-4
j_gene: TRBJ2-1
CDR3aa: CASSRDGPNEQFF

v_gene: TRBV6-5
j_gene: TRBJ2-2
CDR3aa: CASRPTENTGELFF

v_gene: TRBV7-9
j_gene: TRBJ1-1
CDR3aa: CASSPGLEAFF

v_gene: TRBV5-4
j_gene: TRBJ2-1
CDR3aa: CASSSDRVDYNEQFF

v_gene: TRBV5-1
j_gene: TRBJ2-3
CDR3aa: CASSYGDTQYF

v_gene: TRBV5-8
j_gene: TRBJ1-1
CDR3aa: CASSGRDIGEAFF

v_gene: TRBV29-1
j_gene: TRBJ2-1
CDR3aa: CSVGGNEQFF

v_gene: TRBV4-2
j_gene: TRBJ2-7
CDR3aa: CASSQDELAGTYEQYF

v_gene: TRBV28
j_gene: TRBJ2-1
CDR3aa: CASSWSQDEQFF

v_gene: TRBV9
j_gene: TRBJ2-7
CDR3aa: CASSVWDRGHEQYF

v_gene: TRBV5-1
j_gene: TRBJ2-7
CDR3aa: CASSLEAQGTYEQYF

v_gene: TRBV5-1
j_gene: TRBJ2-7
CDR3aa: CASSSRQVVYEQYF

v_gene: TRBV15
j_gene: TRBJ2-7
CDR3aa: CATSRDLSPSFYEQYF

v_gene: TRBV27
j_gene: TRBJ2-7
CDR3aa: CASRDLKLVPYEQYF